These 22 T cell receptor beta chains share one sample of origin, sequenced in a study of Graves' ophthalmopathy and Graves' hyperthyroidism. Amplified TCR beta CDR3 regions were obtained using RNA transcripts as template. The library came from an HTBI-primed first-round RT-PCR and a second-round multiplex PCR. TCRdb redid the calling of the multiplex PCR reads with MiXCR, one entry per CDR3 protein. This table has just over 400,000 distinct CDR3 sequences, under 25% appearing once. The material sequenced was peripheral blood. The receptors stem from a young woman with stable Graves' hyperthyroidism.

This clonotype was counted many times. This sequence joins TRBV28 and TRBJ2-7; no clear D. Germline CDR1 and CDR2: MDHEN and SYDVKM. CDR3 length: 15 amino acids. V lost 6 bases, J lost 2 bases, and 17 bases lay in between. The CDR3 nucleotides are TGTGCCAGCAGCCGGACCTCGAGGCGTACCTACGAGCAGTACTTC. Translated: CASSRTSRRTYEQYF. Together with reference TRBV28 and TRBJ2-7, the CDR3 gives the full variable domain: DVKVTQSSRYLVKRTGEKVFLECVQDMDHENMFWYRQDPGLGLRLIYFSYDVKMKEKGDIPEGYSVSREKKERFSLILESASTNQTSMYLCASSRTSRRTYEQYFGPGTRLTVT.

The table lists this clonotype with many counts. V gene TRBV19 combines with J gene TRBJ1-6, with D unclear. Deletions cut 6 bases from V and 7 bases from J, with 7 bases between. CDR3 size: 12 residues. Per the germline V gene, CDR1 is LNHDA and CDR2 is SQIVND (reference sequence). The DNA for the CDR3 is TGTGCCAGTAGGCTGGGCAATTCACCCCTCCACTTT. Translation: CASRLGNSPLHF. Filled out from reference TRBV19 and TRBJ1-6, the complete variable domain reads DGGITQSPKYLFRKEGQNVTLSCEQNLNHDAMYWYRQDPGQGLRLIYYSQIVNDFQKGDIAEGYSVSREKKESFPLTVTSAQKNPTAFYLCASRLGNSPLHFGNGTRLTVT.

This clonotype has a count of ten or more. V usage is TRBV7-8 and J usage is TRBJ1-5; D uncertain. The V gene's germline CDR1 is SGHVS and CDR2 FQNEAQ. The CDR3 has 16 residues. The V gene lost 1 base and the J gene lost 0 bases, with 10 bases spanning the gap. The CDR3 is CASSLGRVISNQPQHF. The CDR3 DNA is TGTGCCAGCAGCTTAGGAAGAGTTATTAGCAATCAGCCCCAGCATTTT.

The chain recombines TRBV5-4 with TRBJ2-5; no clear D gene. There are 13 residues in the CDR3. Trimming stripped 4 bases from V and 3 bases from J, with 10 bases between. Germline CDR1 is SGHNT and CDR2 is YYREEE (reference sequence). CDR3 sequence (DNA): TGTGCCAGCAGCACCGGACGTGAAGAGACCCAGTACTTC. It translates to CASSTGREETQYF. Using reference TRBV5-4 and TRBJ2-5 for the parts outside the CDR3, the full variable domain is ETGVTQSPTHLIKTRGQQVTLRCSSQSGHNTVSWYQQALGQGPQFIFQYYREEENGRGNFPPRFSGLQFPNYSSELNVNALELDDSALYLCASSTGREETQYFGPGTRLLVL.

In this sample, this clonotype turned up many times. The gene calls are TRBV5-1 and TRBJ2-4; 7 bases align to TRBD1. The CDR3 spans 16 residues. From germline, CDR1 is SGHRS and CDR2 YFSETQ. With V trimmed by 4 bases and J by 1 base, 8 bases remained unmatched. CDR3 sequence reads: CASSPRQGKAKNIQYF. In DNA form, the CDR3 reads TGCGCCAGCAGCCCCAGACAGGGAAAGGCCAAAAACATTCAGTACTTC.

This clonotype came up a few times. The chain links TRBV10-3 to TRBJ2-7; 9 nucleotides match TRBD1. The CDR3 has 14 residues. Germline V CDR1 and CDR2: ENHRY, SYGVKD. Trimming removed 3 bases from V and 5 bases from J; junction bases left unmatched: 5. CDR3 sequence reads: CAISEGTGRNEQYF. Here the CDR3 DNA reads TGTGCCATCAGTGAAGGGACAGGGAGGAACGAGCAGTACTTC.

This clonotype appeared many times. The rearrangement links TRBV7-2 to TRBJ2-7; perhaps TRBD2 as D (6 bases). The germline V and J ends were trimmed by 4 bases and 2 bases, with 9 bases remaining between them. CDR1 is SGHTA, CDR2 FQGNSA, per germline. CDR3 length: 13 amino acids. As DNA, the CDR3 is TGTGCCAGCAGCTCTCCGGGGGCCTACGAGCAGTACTTC. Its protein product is CASSSPGAYEQYF.

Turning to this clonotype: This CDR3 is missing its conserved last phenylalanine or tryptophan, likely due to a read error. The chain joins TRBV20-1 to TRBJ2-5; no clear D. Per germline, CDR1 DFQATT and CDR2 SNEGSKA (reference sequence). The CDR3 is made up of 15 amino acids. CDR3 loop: CSADSGRLYQEAQYY. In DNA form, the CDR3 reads TGCAGTGCTGATTCAGGCCGTCTGTACCAAGAGGCCCAGTACTAC.

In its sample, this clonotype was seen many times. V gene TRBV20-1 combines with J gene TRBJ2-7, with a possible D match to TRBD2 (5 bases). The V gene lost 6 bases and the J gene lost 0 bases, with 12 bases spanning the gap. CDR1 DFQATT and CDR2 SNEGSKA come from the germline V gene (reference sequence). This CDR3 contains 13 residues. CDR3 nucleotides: TGCAGTGCCGACCCCCGGGACTCCTACGAGCAGTACTTC. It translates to CSADPRDSYEQYF.

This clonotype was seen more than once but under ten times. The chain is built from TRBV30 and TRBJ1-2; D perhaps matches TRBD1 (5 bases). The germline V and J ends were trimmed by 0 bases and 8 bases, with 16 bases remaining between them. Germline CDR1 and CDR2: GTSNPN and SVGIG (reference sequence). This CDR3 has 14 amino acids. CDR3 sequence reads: CAWSVRAGAAGYTF. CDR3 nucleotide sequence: TGTGCCTGGAGTGTAAGGGCCGGGGCGGCCGGCTACACCTTC.

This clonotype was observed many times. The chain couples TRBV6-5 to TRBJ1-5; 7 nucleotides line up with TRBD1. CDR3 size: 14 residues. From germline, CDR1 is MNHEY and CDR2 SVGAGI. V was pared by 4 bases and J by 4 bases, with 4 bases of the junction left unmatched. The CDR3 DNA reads TGTGCCAGCAGTTCAACAGGGGAAAATCAGCCCCAGCATTTT. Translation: CASSSTGENQPQHF.

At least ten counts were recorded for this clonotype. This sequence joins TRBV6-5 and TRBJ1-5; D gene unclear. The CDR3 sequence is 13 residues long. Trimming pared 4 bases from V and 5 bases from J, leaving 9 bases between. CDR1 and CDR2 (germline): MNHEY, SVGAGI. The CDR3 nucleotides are TGTGCCAGCAGTTCTAGTCGGGATCAGCCCCAGCATTTT. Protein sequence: CASSSSRDQPQHF.

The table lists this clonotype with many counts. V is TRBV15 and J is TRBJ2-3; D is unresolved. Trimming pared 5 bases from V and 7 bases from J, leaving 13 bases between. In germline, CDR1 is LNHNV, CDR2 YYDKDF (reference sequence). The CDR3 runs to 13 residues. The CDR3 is CATSGRTSHTQYF. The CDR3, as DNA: TGTGCCACCAGCGGTCGGACGTCCCATACGCAGTATTTT.

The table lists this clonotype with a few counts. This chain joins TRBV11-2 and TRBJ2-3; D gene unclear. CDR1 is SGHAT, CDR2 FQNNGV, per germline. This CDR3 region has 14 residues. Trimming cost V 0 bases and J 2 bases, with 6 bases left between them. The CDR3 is CASSLDETTDTQYF. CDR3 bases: TGTGCCAGCAGCTTAGATGAGACCACAGATACGCAGTATTTT. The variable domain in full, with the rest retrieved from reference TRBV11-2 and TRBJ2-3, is EAGVAQSPRYKIIEKRQSVAFWCNPISGHATLYWYQQILGQGPKLLIQFQNNGVVDDSQLPKDRFSAERLKGVDSTLKIQPAKLEDSAVYLCASSLDETTDTQYFGPGTRLTVL.

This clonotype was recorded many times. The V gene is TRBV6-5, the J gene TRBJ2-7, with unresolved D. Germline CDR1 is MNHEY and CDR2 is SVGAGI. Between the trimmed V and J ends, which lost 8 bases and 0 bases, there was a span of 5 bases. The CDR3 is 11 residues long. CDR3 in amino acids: CASGPSYEQYF. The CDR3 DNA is TGTGCCAGCGGGCCCTCCTACGAGCAGTACTTC.

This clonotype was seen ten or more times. Here the CDR3 DNA reads TGTGCCAGCAGCCCGGGACAGTCCGCCTACGAGCAGTACTTC. Its translation is CASSPGQSAYEQYF. V is TRBV28 and J is TRBJ2-7; the match to TRBD1 covers 7 bases. The CDR3 is made up of 14 amino acids. V trimming: 6 bases; J trimming: 2 bases; junction bases outside the gene matches: 7. Germline CDR1 and CDR2: MDHEN and SYDVKM.

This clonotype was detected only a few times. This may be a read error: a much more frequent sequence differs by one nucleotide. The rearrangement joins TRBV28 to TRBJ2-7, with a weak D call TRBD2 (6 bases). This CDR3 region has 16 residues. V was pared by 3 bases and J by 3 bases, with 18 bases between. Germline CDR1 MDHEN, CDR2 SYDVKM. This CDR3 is CASSFSLAVLSYEQYF. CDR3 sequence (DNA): TGTGCCAGCAGTTTCAGTTTAGCGGTCCTGAGCTACGAGCAGTACTTC.

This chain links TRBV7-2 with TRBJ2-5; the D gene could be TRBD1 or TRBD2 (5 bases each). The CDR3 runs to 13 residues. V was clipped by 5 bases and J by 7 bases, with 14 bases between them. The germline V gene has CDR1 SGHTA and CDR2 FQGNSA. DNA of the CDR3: TGTGCCAGCAGCCTCTGGGGGAGACTGACCCAGTACTTC. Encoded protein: CASSLWGRLTQYF.

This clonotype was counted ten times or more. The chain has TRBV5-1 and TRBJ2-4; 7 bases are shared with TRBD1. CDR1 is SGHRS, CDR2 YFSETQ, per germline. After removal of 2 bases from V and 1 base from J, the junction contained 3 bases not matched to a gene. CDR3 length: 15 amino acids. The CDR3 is CASSFQGEAKNIQYF. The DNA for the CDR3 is TGCGCCAGCAGCTTCCAGGGGGAGGCCAAAAACATTCAGTACTTC.

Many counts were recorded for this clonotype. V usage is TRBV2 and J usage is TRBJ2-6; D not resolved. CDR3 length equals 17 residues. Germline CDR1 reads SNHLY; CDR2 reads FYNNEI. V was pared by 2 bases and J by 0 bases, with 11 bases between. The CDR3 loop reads CASSESRIRSGANVLTF. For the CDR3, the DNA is TGTGCCAGCAGTGAATCCAGAATCCGCTCTGGGGCCAACGTCCTGACTTTC.

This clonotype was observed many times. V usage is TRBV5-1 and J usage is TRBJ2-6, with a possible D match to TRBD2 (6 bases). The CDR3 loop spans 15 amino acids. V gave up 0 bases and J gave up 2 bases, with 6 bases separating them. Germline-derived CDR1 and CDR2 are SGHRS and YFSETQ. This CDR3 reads CASSLGGTGANVLTF. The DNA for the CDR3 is TGCGCCAGCAGCTTGGGCGGGACTGGGGCCAACGTCCTGACTTTC.

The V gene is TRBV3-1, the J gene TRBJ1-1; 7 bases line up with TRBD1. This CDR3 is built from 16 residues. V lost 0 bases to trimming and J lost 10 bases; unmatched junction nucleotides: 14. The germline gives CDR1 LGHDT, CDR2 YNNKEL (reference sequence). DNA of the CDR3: TGTGCCAGCAGCCAAGACGCACACAGGGGCACCGGCAGAGCTTTCTTT. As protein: CASSQDAHRGTGRAFF. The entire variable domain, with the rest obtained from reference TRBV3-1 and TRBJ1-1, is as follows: DTAVSQTPKYLVTQMGNDKSIKCEQNLGHDTMYWYKQDSKKFLKIMFSYNNKELIINETVPNRFSPKSPDKAHLNLHINSLELGDSAVYFCASSQDAHRGTGRAFFGQGTRLTVV.